This is a list of T cell receptor beta chains from one sample in a study of monozygotic twins with cystic fibrosis. The assay was immunoSEQ multiplex PCR, and TCRdb's table has in-frame clones only and misses some. The data hold nearly 25,000 clones, with around 93% observed a single time. The source material was blood. The source is a girl aged 2 to 10 with cystic fibrosis. Each CDR3 is given with its conserved first and last residue. Each record gives: V gene, clone size, D gene, J gene, CDR3 DNA, CDR3 protein. D genes are given only for firm matches. Only some rows state a clone size, as once, few, many or a class for expanded clones.

TRBV28	.	TRBD2	TRBJ2-2	TGTGCCAGCAGTTTCCCCGATCCCGGGACTAGCGGGGGGGAACTCGGAGAGCTGTTTTTT	CASSFPDPGTSGGELGELFF
TRBV4-3	.	.	TRBJ2-6	TGCGCCAGCAGCCAAGAGGTATTGGGTACTGGGGCCAACGTCCTGACTTTC	CASSQEVLGTGANVLTF
TRBV18	.	TRBD1	TRBJ2-3	TGTGCCAGCTCACCACTTGCAGGGGGAGGCACAGATACGCAGTATTTT	CASSPLAGGGTDTQYF
TRBV6-5	few	.	TRBJ1-1	TGTGCCAGCAGTTCAGGGTGGACTGAAGCTTTCTTT	CASSSGWTEAFF
TRBV7-2	.	.	TRBJ2-7	TGTGCCAGCAGCACCATCTCCTACGAGCAGTACTTC	CASSTISYEQYF
TRBV9	.	.	TRBJ1-2	TGTGCCAGCAGCGCAACCGGGACACCACACTATGGCTACACCTTC	CASSATGTPHYGYTF
TRBV7-9	.	.	TRBJ1-4	TGTGCCAGCAGCTCCCTCGGGGAAAAACTGTTTTTT	CASSSLGEKLFF
TRBV18	.	TRBD1	TRBJ1-2	TGTGCCAGCTCACCCCCGGGACAGGGGAATTATGGCTACACCTTC	CASSPPGQGNYGYTF
TRBV2	.	TRBD1	TRBJ2-7	TGTGCCGGCTCAGACAGGGAGCTCCACGAGCAGTACTTC	CAGSDRELHEQYF
TRBV27	once	.	TRBJ1-2	TGTGCCAGCAGTTTATCCCCGGTGATCGGGTATGGCTACACCTTC	CASSLSPVIGYGYTF
TRBV19	.	.	TRBJ1-1	TGTGCCAGTAGTATGGGCAAGAACACTGAAGCTTTCTTT	CASSMGKNTEAFF
TRBV5-8	.	.	TRBJ1-1	TGTGCCAGCAGCTTCAGGGCGGTGAGCACTGAAGCTTTCTTT	CASSFRAVSTEAFF
TRBV19	few	.	TRBJ1-5	TGTGCCAGTAGTATACCCAGGATTCAGCCCCAGCATTTT	CASSIPRIQPQHF
TRBV30	once	.	TRBJ1-6	TGTGCCTGGAGTGTACAAGGAACAGTCAATTCACCCCTCCACTTT	CAWSVQGTVNSPLHF
TRBV4-3	once	.	TRBJ2-3	TGCGCCAGCAGCTCCAGCGCGCAGGGCCCCACAGATACGCAGTATTTT	CASSSSAQGPTDTQYF
TRBV5-4	once	TRBD1	TRBJ1-1	TGTGCCAGCAGCCTACCGACAGGGACGAACACTGAAGCTTTCTTT	CASSLPTGTNTEAFF
TRBV19	.	.	TRBJ2-2	TGTGCCAGTAGGACACGGACGAACACCGGGGAGCTGTTTTTT	CASRTRTNTGELFF
TRBV27	.	.	TRBJ2-5	TGTGCCAGCAGTCCCGACCAAGAGACCCAGTACTTC	CASSPDQETQYF
TRBV6-1	.	.	TRBJ1-1	TGTGCCAGCAGTGAATGGATGAACACTGAAGCTTTCTTT	CASSEWMNTEAFF
TRBV6-5	.	.	TRBJ2-1	TGTGCCAGCAGTTTGGCTACTTGGGACAATGAGCAGTTCTTC	CASSLATWDNEQFF
TRBV19	.	.	TRBJ1-1	TGTGCCAGTTTCGCGGAAAATGAAGCTTTCTTT	CASFAENEAFF
TRBV30	.	TRBD1	TRBJ2-3	TGTGCCCGGGACAGCCTCTACACAGATACGCAGTATTTT	CARDSLYTDTQYF
TRBV5-8	.	.	TRBJ1-1	TGTGCCAGCAGCTTCGTCGTACCCGGCCGCACTGAAGCTTTCTTT	CASSFVVPGRTEAFF
TRBV6-5	.	.	TRBJ1-1	TGTGCCAGCACCCCGGGAGAGGGGCACGACACTGAAGCTTTCTTT	CASTPGEGHDTEAFF
TRBV14	.	TRBD1	TRBJ1-2	TGTGCCAGCAGCCAAGAATTAGGGGGCCGGAGTGGCTACACCTTC	CASSQELGGRSGYTF
TRBV6-5	.	.	TRBJ1-2	TGTGCCAGCAGTTACTCGCATTGGGGGTGGCATGGCTACACCTTC	CASSYSHWGWHGYTF
TRBV19	.	.	TRBJ1-5	TGTGCCAGTAGCGGACAGACCAATCAGCCCCAGCATTTT	CASSGQTNQPQHF
TRBV9	once	.	TRBJ1-1	TGTGCCAGCAGGAAAACCCAGGGTGTCGACACTGAAGCTTTCTTT	CASRKTQGVDTEAFF
TRBV9	.	.	TRBJ1-5	TGTGCCAGCAGCGTAGGCCACAATCAGCCCCAGCATTTT	CASSVGHNQPQHF
TRBV28	.	.	TRBJ2-7	TGTGCCAGCAGTTTAATGCAGGGTCTCTACGAGCAGTACTTC	CASSLMQGLYEQYF
TRBV27	.	.	TRBJ1-1	TGTGCCAGCAGTTACTCCGGGATCACTGAAGCTTTCTTT	CASSYSGITEAFF
TRBV6-5	.	.	TRBJ2-7	TGTGCCAGCAGAAGACAGACAGCCTCCTACGAGCAGTACTTC	CASRRQTASYEQYF
TRBV7-9	.	.	TRBJ1-4	TGTGCCAGCAGCTTAGTGGGGGGGATTCTTGAAAAACTGTTTTTT	CASSLVGGILEKLFF
TRBV7-2	.	.	TRBJ1-1	TGTGCCAGCAGCTTAGCAGGGTTTAACACTGAAGCTTTCTTT	CASSLAGFNTEAFF
TRBV7-6	.	.	TRBJ2-3	TGTGCCAGCAGCTTAGATCCTAGCGTTCCAGATACGCAGTATTTT	CASSLDPSVPDTQYF
TRBV4-1	.	.	TRBJ2-2	TGCGCCAGCAGCCAGGGGACCGGGGAGCTGTTTTTT	CASSQGTGELFF
TRBV9	.	.	TRBJ2-7	TGTGCCAGCAGCCCAGGGTCAAACTACGAGCAGTACTTC	CASSPGSNYEQYF
TRBV2	.	.	TRBJ2-7	TGTGCCAGCAAGAGAACAGTCTTATCATACGAGCAGTACTTC	CASKRTVLSYEQYF
TRBV19	.	.	TRBJ2-3	TGTGCCAGTAGTATTAGTAGGGCTGCAGATACGCAGTATTTT	CASSISRAADTQYF
TRBV9	.	.	TRBJ2-3	TGTGCCAGCAGCGCTCCCCAGTCAGATACGCAGTATTTT	CASSAPQSDTQYF
TRBV30	.	.	TRBJ2-3	TGTGCCTGTCCGGCCTCTCGGTCGGGCACAGATACGCAGTATTTT	CACPASRSGTDTQYF
TRBV4-2	few	.	TRBJ1-1	TGTGCCAGCAGCCAAGATGACGGAGCGGAAGCTTTCTTT	CASSQDDGAEAFF
TRBV19	.	.	TRBJ2-7	TGTGCCAGTAGCCGATCAGGGGACGGAAGCTCCTACGAGCAGTACTTC	CASSRSGDGSSYEQYF
TRBV4-3	.	TRBD1	TRBJ2-7	TGCGCCAGCAGCCAGGGGACAGGCTTCTACGAGCAGTACTTC	CASSQGTGFYEQYF
TRBV2	.	TRBD1	TRBJ2-5	TGTGCCAGCAGTGCGGACAGGGCCCAAGAGACCCAGTACTTC	CASSADRAQETQYF
TRBV6-6	.	.	TRBJ1-1	TGTGCCAGCAGTTACCGACGAGGGGAGGGGACTGAAGCTTTCTTT	CASSYRRGEGTEAFF
TRBV4-2	.	TRBD2	TRBJ2-1	TGTGCCAGCAGCCCCCGGGAGGGCCTCAATGAGCAGTTCTTC	CASSPREGLNEQFF
TRBV30	.	TRBD2	TRBJ2-3	TGTGCCTGGAGTGTAATGAGAACTAGCGGGGGGGTTGATACGCAGTATTTT	CAWSVMRTSGGVDTQYF
TRBV11-2	.	TRBD1	TRBJ1-6	TGTGCCAGCAGCCCTGGACAGGGGATTCGGTCACCCCTCCACTTT	CASSPGQGIRSPLHF
TRBV21-1	few	.	TRBJ1-2	TGTGCCAGCAGCAAATTGTGTGGGAGGACAGAATTCTATGGCTACACCTTC	CASSKLCGRTEFYGYTF
TRBV14	.	TRBD1	TRBJ1-2	TGTGCCAGCAGCCAAGGGACAGGGTTCCTCAGGGACTATGGCTACACCTTC	CASSQGTGFLRDYGYTF
TRBV6-5	.	.	TRBJ1-2	TGTGCCAGCAGTTACGCAGGGTTGAACTATGGCTACACCTTC	CASSYAGLNYGYTF
TRBV7-2	.	.	TRBJ1-6	TGTGCCAGCAGCTTATGGGGCCGGGGGGCCGATTCACCCCTCCACTTT	CASSLWGRGADSPLHF
TRBV29-1	.	TRBD2	TRBJ2-5	TGCAGCGTTAGGAGCGGGGGGGCGATTGAGACCCAGTACTTC	CSVRSGGAIETQYF
TRBV30	.	.	TRBJ2-7	TGTGCCTGGAGTCTGACAGGCATCGGCGAGCAGTACTTC	CAWSLTGIGEQYF